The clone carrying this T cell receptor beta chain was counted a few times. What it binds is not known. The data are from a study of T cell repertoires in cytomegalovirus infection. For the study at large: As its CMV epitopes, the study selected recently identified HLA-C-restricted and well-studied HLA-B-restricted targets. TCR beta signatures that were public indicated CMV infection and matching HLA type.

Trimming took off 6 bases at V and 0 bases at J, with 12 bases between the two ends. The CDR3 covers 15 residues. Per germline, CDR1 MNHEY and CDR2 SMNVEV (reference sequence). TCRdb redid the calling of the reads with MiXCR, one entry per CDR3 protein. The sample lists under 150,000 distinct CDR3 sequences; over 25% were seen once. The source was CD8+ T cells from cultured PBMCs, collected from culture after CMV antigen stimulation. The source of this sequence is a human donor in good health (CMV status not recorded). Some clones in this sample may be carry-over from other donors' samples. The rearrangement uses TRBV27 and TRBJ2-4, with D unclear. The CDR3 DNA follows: TGTGCCAGCAGCAGGACCCGATTAGCCAAAAACATTCAGTACTTC. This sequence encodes CASSRTRLAKNIQYF.